This TCR beta chain is from a study of persistence of HIV-infected CD4 T cells. Overall study: Suppressive ART had lasted a median of roughly eight years.

Germline V CDR1 and CDR2: SNHLY, FYNNEI. The CDR3 extends over 13 amino acids. V was cut by 5 bases and J by 4 bases, with 8 bases left in between. A remark on this clone: Its antigen is currently unknown.

Sequencing used immunoSEQ version 4 in survey mode. The protocol was immunoSEQ multiplex PCR, while the TCRdb copy is restricted to in-frame clones and leaves out a portion. Altogether around 48,000 clones are present, about 80% being singletons, with the ten largest covering 2.5% to 3.5%. Lysates of CMV-infected fibroblasts at approximately 10 ug/mL stimulated these cells. Sorted nonresponding memory CD4+ T cells were CD40L-negative, CD69-negative, CD45RO-high. Sequencing was performed on CD4+ T cells sorted from PBMCs after approximately 19-hour stimulation, taken from a patient who received antiretroviral therapy. This chain uses TRBV2 with TRBJ1-4, with D hard to call. The source of this sequence is an adult man with HIV who was CMV-seropositive. The CDR3 is CASSSYGNEKLFF. The CDR3 DNA sequence: TGTGCCAGCAGTTCGTATGGTAATGAAAAACTGTTTTTT.